Presented here are 31 T cell receptor beta chains from one specimen sequenced in a study of immune evolution from preneoplasia to lung adenocarcinoma. Only in-frame clones appear in the TCRdb table, and some are missing; sequencing was by immunoSEQ multiplex PCR. Of around 7,900 clones listed, around four fifths are singletons. The sequencing input was FFPE adjacent normal lung tissue. Every receptor here comes from a person aged 70 to 79 with lung adenocarcinoma.

The chain uses TRBV11-2 and TRBJ2-3, with D perhaps TRBD1 (5 bases). This CDR3 spans 14 amino acids. V dropped 2 bases and J dropped 8 bases, with 14 bases sitting between them. CDR1 is SGHAT and CDR2 is FQNNGV in the germline V gene. CDR3 sequence (DNA): TGTGCCAGCAGCTTAAGTCGACAGCAAGGTACGCAGTATTTT. It codes for CASSLSRQQGTQYF.

J is TRBJ2-1 and V is TRBV6-5, with 7 bases fitting TRBD2. The CDR3 totals 15 residues. Germline V CDR1 and CDR2: MNHEY, SVGAGI. After removal of 5 bases from V and 6 bases from J, the junction contained 10 bases not matched to a gene. The DNA of the CDR3 is TGTGCCAGCAGTCCTAGACTAGCCATTGTCAATGAGCAGTTCTTC. The encoded protein is CASSPRLAIVNEQFF.

This clone was counted between two and nine times. The chain has TRBV4-1 and TRBJ2-7; 9 nucleotides line up with TRBD2. The V gene end was trimmed by 2 bases and the J gene end by 1 base; junction bases not matched to a gene: 6. From germline, CDR1 is MGHRA and CDR2 YSYEKL. There are 16 residues in the CDR3. CDR3 nucleotide sequence: TGCGCCAGCAGCCAAACACTAGCGGGTTTATCCTACGAGCAGTACTTC. As protein: CASSQTLAGLSYEQYF.

This rearrangement joins TRBV7-2 to TRBJ1-3; D not certain. The CDR3 spans 14 residues. CDR1 and CDR2 (germline): SGHTA, FQGNSA. The V end lost 5 bases, the J end lost 0 bases, and 8 bases lay between the germline ends. CDR3 region: CASSQYSSGNTIYF. The CDR3 nucleotides read TGTGCCAGCAGCCAATACAGCTCTGGAAACACCATATATTTT.

The chain combines TRBV5-8 with TRBJ2-7; tentatively, D is TRBD1 (6 bases). The V and J ends lost 6 bases and 0 bases respectively, with 13 bases between them. The CDR3 extends over 14 amino acids. CDR1 is SGHTS, CDR2 YDEGEE, per germline. The CDR3 loop is CASMFYRDSYEQYF. The CDR3 DNA follows: TGTGCCAGCATGTTTTACAGGGACTCCTACGAGCAGTACTTC.

The V call is TRBV9, the J call TRBJ1-2; possible D gene TRBD1, 5 bases. The CDR3 totals 15 residues. Trimming removed 0 bases from V and 5 bases from J, with 14 bases in between. Germline V lookup: CDR1 SGDLS, CDR2 YYNGEE. This CDR3 reads CASSVGGSLRYGYTF. The CDR3 region has the DNA TGTGCCAGCAGCGTAGGGGGGAGTCTTCGGTATGGCTACACCTTC.

The chain carries TRBV9 and TRBJ1-4; possible D gene TRBD1, 6 bases. Deletions cut 4 bases from V and 3 bases from J, with 13 bases between. Germline V lookup: CDR1 SGDLS, CDR2 YYNGEE. The CDR3 contains 15 residues. The CDR3 coding sequence is TGTGCCAGCAGCCTACAGGGCGCGTCTAATGAAAAACTGTTTTTT. Translation gives CASSLQGASNEKLFF.

J is TRBJ2-5 and V is TRBV5-1; 9 bases are shared with TRBD2. Germline CDR1 reads SGHRS; CDR2 reads YFSETQ. Trimming took 2 bases from V and 5 from J; bases not matched to a gene: 4. The CDR3 totals 14 residues. The DNA for the CDR3 is TGCGCCAGCAGCTTCGGACTAGCGCGGGAGACCCAGTACTTC. It codes for CASSFGLARETQYF.

This clone was picked up one time. The rearrangement uses TRBV5-6 and TRBJ2-5, with D possibly TRBD2 on 6 matching bases. There are 16 residues in the CDR3. In germline, CDR1 is SGHDT, CDR2 YYEEEE. The germline V and J ends were trimmed by 4 bases and 2 bases, with 18 bases remaining between them. Here the CDR3 reads CASSLRLDPTQETQYF. CDR3 coding DNA: TGTGCCAGCAGCCTGAGACTAGACCCAACGCAAGAGACCCAGTACTTC. The full variable domain, in which reference TRBV5-6 and TRBJ2-5 provide the parts outside the CDR3, is DAGVTQSPTHLIKTRGQQVTLRCSPKSGHDTVSWYQQALGQGPQFIFQYYEEEERQRGNFPDRFSGHQFPNYSSELNVNALLLGDSALYLCASSLRLDPTQETQYFGPGTRLLVL.

This chain connects TRBV5-1 to TRBJ2-1, with D hard to call. V was cut by 0 bases and J by 5 bases, with 12 bases left in between. The CDR3 is 15 residues long. Germline assignment: CDR1 SGHRS and CDR2 YFSETQ. The CDR3 loop is CASSLVIRPHNEQFF. CDR3 bases: TGCGCCAGCAGCTTGGTAATTCGCCCCCACAATGAGCAGTTCTTC.

This clone was seen only once. The V and J genes are TRBV2 and TRBJ1-5; no firm D call. The CDR3 is 15 residues long. Germline values: CDR1 SNHLY, CDR2 FYNNEI. Trimming took 7 bases from V and 1 from J, leaving 14 bases between them. The CDR3, as DNA: TGTGCCAGCACAAGAGTCCCGGCGAGCAATCAGCCCCAGCATTTT. This encodes CASTRVPASNQPQHF.

The chain couples TRBV30 to TRBJ2-1; 11 bases align to TRBD1. CDR3 size: 12 residues. The ends lost 4 bases at V and 13 bases at J; junction bases unmatched: 6. Germline V CDR1 and CDR2: GTSNPN, SVGIG (reference sequence). In DNA, the CDR3 is TGTGCCTGGACGGACAGGGGGCCCCGTCAGTTCTTC. It yields the protein CAWTDRGPRQFF.

V and J are TRBV25-1 and TRBJ2-2, with D possibly TRBD1 on 6 matching bases. The CDR3 is 15 residues long. Germline values: CDR1 MGHDK, CDR2 SYGVNS. Trimming left V 4 bases short and J 3 bases short, with 12 bases between. CDR3 coding DNA: TGTGCCAGCAGTGCCCGGGACACTTACACCGGGGAGCTGTTTTTT. Its protein is CASSARDTYTGELFF. Drawing the rest from reference TRBV25-1 and TRBJ2-2, the complete variable domain is EADIYQTPRYLVIGTGKKITLECSQTMGHDKMYWYQQDPGMELHLIHYSYGVNSTEKGDLSSESTVSRIRTEHFPLTLESARPSHTSQYLCASSARDTYTGELFFGEGSRLTVL.

The chain couples TRBV7-6 to TRBJ1-1; a possible D gene is TRBD1 (6 bases). V dropped 4 bases and J dropped 7 bases, with 19 bases sitting between them. This CDR3 spans 15 amino acids. The germline gives CDR1 SGHVS, CDR2 FNYEAQ. Here the CDR3 reads CASSSRDGGGSEAFF. For the CDR3, the DNA is TGTGCCAGCAGCTCCAGAGACGGGGGCGGGAGTGAAGCTTTCTTT.

CDR3 nucleotide sequence: TGTGCCAGCAGTTTGGTCAGCCCGAGGTCCACCGGGGAGCTGTTTTTT. Its protein is CASSLVSPRSTGELFF. This sequence joins TRBV27 and TRBJ2-2, with D hard to call. Germline V gene sequence: CDR1 MNHEY, CDR2 SMNVEV (reference sequence). V was pared by 3 bases and J by 4 bases, with 15 bases between. The CDR3 has 16 amino acids.

In its sample, this clone was seen once. The chain has TRBV5-1 and TRBJ1-1, with D perhaps matching TRBD1 (5 bases). This CDR3 is 15 amino acids long. In germline, CDR1 is SGHRS, CDR2 YFSETQ. V was pared by 4 bases and J by 3 bases, with 16 bases between. The CDR3 DNA is TGCGCCAGCAGCCCGGATGGGGCTAGAGACACTGAAGCTTTCTTT. As protein: CASSPDGARDTEAFF. The full variable domain, its missing parts supplied by reference TRBV5-1 and TRBJ1-1, is KAGVTQTPRYLIKTRGQQVTLSCSPISGHRSVSWYQQTPGQGLQFLFEYFSETQRNKGNFPGRFSGRQFSNSRSEMNVSTLELGDSALYLCASSPDGARDTEAFFGQGTRLTVV.

The V gene is TRBV14, the J gene TRBJ2-5; D gene ambiguous. The CDR3 spans 14 residues. V was cut by 0 bases and J by 5 bases, with 10 bases left in between. Germline V gene sequence: CDR1 SGHDN, CDR2 FVKESK. The CDR3 is CASSQDSVLETQYF. Here the CDR3 DNA reads TGTGCCAGCAGCCAAGATTCCGTTCTCGAGACCCAGTACTTC.

The chain couples TRBV28 to TRBJ1-3; TRBD1 matches 10 bases. V shed 5 bases, J shed 8 bases, and the junction held 9 bases outside the gene matches. This CDR3 is 15 amino acids long. Germline CDR1 MDHEN, CDR2 SYDVKM. The CDR3 sequence is CASSLRTGGRDTIYF. DNA of the CDR3: TGTGCCAGCAGTCTACGGACAGGGGGAAGGGACACCATATATTTT. Looking up the rest from reference TRBV28 and TRBJ1-3 gives the full variable domain: DVKVTQSSRYLVKRTGEKVFLECVQDMDHENMFWYRQDPGLGLRLIYFSYDVKMKEKGDIPEGYSVSREKKERFSLILESASTNQTSMYLCASSLRTGGRDTIYFGEGSWLTVV.

The V gene is TRBV18, the J gene TRBJ1-1; TRBD1 agrees at 8 bases. The J segment lost 4 bases and the V segment lost 3 bases, leaving 4 bases of the junction unmatched. Looked up from germline, CDR1 is KGHSH and CDR2 is LQKENI. This CDR3 contains 14 residues. CDR3 residues: CASSPAGGGTEAFF. As DNA, the CDR3 is TGTGCCAGCTCACCTGCAGGGGGCGGCACTGAAGCTTTCTTT.

The genes are TRBV5-6 and TRBJ2-3; no definite D call. The CDR3 is 13 residues long. Germline CDR1 is SGHDT and CDR2 is YYEEEE. With 3 bases removed from V and 4 bases from J, the gap between germline ends came to 9 bases. Here the CDR3 reads CASSSNGADTQYF. CDR3 DNA: TGTGCCAGCAGCTCCAATGGAGCAGATACGCAGTATTTT.

This rearrangement joins TRBV5-1 to TRBJ1-2; TRBD1 is a possible D gene (5 bases). This CDR3 comprises 15 residues. Germline V lookup: CDR1 SGHRS, CDR2 YFSETQ. The ends were cut back, 2 bases at V and 2 bases at J, with 13 bases in the middle. CDR3 in amino acids: CASSFGAGQNYGYTF. The CDR3 bases are TGCGCCAGCAGCTTTGGTGCAGGGCAGAACTATGGCTACACCTTC.

This clone counts as large. The chain recombines TRBV6-1 with TRBJ1-4; TRBD1 matches 8 bases. Losses at the gene ends were 4 bases for V and 13 bases for J; bases not matched to a gene: 11. CDR1 MNHNS and CDR2 SASEGT come from the germline V gene. The CDR3 totals 14 residues. The CDR3 protein is CASSVTGQGRRLFF. The CDR3 DNA reads as TGTGCCAGCAGTGTGACAGGACAGGGTAGAAGACTGTTTTTT.

This clone has just a few counts. The chain employs TRBV6-5 and TRBJ1-1, with D possibly TRBD1 on 6 matching bases. V lost 5 bases and J 10 bases, leaving 14 bases between the germline ends. The length of the CDR3 is 12 residues. Germline V gene sequence: CDR1 MNHEY, CDR2 SVGAGI. CDR3 sequence (DNA): TGTGCCAGCAGTGAACAGGGAACGGTAGCTTTCTTT. As protein: CASSEQGTVAFF.

This chain joins TRBV28 and TRBJ1-5; D is undetermined. Germline lookup yields CDR1 MDHEN and CDR2 SYDVKM. There are 14 residues in the CDR3. V dropped 6 bases and J dropped 4 bases, with 13 bases sitting between them. Written as DNA, the CDR3 is TGTGCCAGCAGGGCTGGACCGATTAATCAGCCCCAGCATTTT. Translation: CASRAGPINQPQHF. The full variable domain, in which reference TRBV28 and TRBJ1-5 provide the parts outside the CDR3, is DVKVTQSSRYLVKRTGEKVFLECVQDMDHENMFWYRQDPGLGLRLIYFSYDVKMKEKGDIPEGYSVSREKKERFSLILESASTNQTSMYLCASRAGPINQPQHFGDGTRLSIL.

The CDR3 DNA is TGTGCCAGCAGCGCTACAGGTTACGAGCAGTACTTC. Amino acids: CASSATGYEQYF. The V and J genes are TRBV5-6 and TRBJ2-7; D might be TRBD1 (5 bases). Germline V gene lookup returns CDR1 SGHDT and CDR2 YYEEEE. This CDR3 is 12 amino acids long. V was clipped by 4 bases and J by 4 bases, with 9 bases between them.

The rearrangement links TRBV27 to TRBJ2-1, with 10 nucleotides matching TRBD1. CDR3 length: 13 residues. V lost 8 bases to trimming and J lost 8 bases; unmatched junction nucleotides: 6. Germline V lookup: CDR1 MNHEY, CDR2 SMNVEV (reference sequence). DNA for the CDR3: TGTGCCAGCGGGGGACAGGGGCGCGATGAGCAGTTCTTC. Residues: CASGGQGRDEQFF.

This clone was recorded a few times. The J gene is TRBJ2-7, the V gene TRBV23-1, with 7 bases lining up with TRBD1. TRBV23-1 is identified as an open reading frame with a role that is uncertain. This CDR3 comprises 13 residues. The trim removed 7 bases at V and 2 bases at J, leaving 5 bases unmatched. The CDR3 DNA reads as TGCGCCAGCAATACAGGGGACCCCTACGAGCAGTACTTC. Translated: CASNTGDPYEQYF.

The rearrangement joins TRBV15 to TRBJ1-2; 8 bases agree with TRBD1. From germline, CDR1 is LNHNV and CDR2 YYDKDF (reference sequence). The CDR3 is 18 residues long. V gave up 0 bases and J gave up 0 bases; unmatched junction bases: 9. In DNA, the CDR3 is TGTGCCACCAGCAGAGATGCCCAGGGGGCGAAAGCTAACTATGGCTACACCTTC. Its translation is CATSRDAQGAKANYGYTF.

The genes are TRBV2 and TRBJ1-2; tentatively, D is TRBD1 (6 bases). Per the germline V gene, CDR1 is SNHLY and CDR2 is FYNNEI. V was pared by 3 bases and J by 3 bases, with 11 bases between. The CDR3 is 14 residues long. CDR3 nucleotides: TGTGCCAGCAGTGAGGGCGGGGGCTACTATGGCTACACCTTC. This codes for CASSEGGGYYGYTF.

The chain has TRBV19 and TRBJ1-1; tentatively, D is TRBD1 (6 bases). The ends were cut back, 1 base at V and 1 base at J, with 13 bases in the middle. This CDR3 spans 16 amino acids. Germline V CDR1 and CDR2: LNHDA, SQIVND (reference sequence). CDR3: CASSIGADRKNTEAFF. The CDR3 DNA reads TGTGCCAGTAGTATAGGCGCGGACAGAAAGAACACTGAAGCTTTCTTT.

This clone appeared a few times. The genes are TRBV6-6 and TRBJ2-7; D assignment may be TRBD1 or TRBD2 (5 bases each). This CDR3 region has 14 residues. Germline V gives CDR1 MNHNY, CDR2 SVGAGI (reference sequence). V was clipped by 2 bases and J by 9 bases, with 17 bases between them. CDR3 nucleotides: TGTGCCAGCAGTTACGGGGGAGCATCTGCCCGGCAGTACTTC. It yields the protein CASSYGGASARQYF.